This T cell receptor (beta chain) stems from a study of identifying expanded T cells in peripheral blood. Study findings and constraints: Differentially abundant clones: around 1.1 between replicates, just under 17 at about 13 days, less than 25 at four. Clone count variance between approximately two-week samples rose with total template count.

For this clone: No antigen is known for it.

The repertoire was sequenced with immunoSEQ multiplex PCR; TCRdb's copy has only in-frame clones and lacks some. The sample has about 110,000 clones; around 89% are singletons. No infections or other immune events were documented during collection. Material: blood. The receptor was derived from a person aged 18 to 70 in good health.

CDR3: CASRQTGGANYGYTF. The CDR3 region has the DNA TGTGCCAGCAGACAAACAGGGGGCGCCAACTATGGCTACACCTTC. The chain recombines TRBV7-9 with TRBJ1-2; TRBD1 aligns across 9 bases. Germline V gene lookup returns CDR1 SEHNR and CDR2 FQNEAQ (reference sequence). Trimming removed 6 bases from V and 2 bases from J; junction bases left unmatched: 7. The CDR3 extends over 15 amino acids.